The rows below give T cell receptor beta chains drawn from one sample of a study of tumor-infiltrating lymphocytes in primary liver carcinoma. TCRdb passed the multiplex PCR reads through MiXCR, listing each CDR3 protein once. The sample has around 330,000 distinct CDR3 sequences; 50% to 60% are singletons. Sequencing used peripheral blood. The receptors come from a woman aged 25 to 39 with primary liver carcinoma and hepatitis B virus infection. The CDR3 runs from the conserved cysteine through the conserved F or W. D genes are given only for firm matches. A row's size may be missing; if present it is once, few, many or a size class.

TRBV5-1	-	-	TRBJ1-2	CASSFGAQRANYGYTF	TGCGCCAGCAGCTTCGGCGCCCAGCGAGCTAACTATGGCTACACCTTC
TRBV4-3	-	-	TRBJ2-7	CASATWRGTYELYF	TGCGCCAGCGCCACGTGGAGGGGCACCTACGAGCTGTACTTC
TRBV10-2	TRBD2	few	TRBJ2-1	CASSIQTGTSGRGEQFF	TGCGCCAGCAGCATTCAAACCGGGACTAGCGGGAGAGGGGAGCAGTTCTTC
TRBV5-6	-	-	TRBJ2-7	CASSPTGAGVGLSYEQYF	TGTGCCAGCAGCCCAACCGGGGCAGGGGTCGGCCTTTCCTACGAGCAGTACTTC
TRBV11-1	-	-	TRBJ1-1	CASSFGQNYTEAFF	TGTGCCAGCAGCTTCGGGCAGAACTACACCGAAGCTTTCTTT
TRBV4-3	-	-	TRBJ2-3	CASGPLIARGGTDTQYF	TGCGCCAGCGGCCCCCTTATCGCGCGAGGAGGCACAGATACGCAGTATTTT
TRBV5-6	-	-	TRBJ2-1	CASSLGLANIEQFF	TGTGCCAGCAGCTTGGGATTAGCTAACATTGAGCAGTTCTTC
TRBV11-2	TRBD1	many	TRBJ2-7	CASSLVGRGSYEQYF	TGTGCCAGCAGCTTAGTGGGCAGGGGGTCCTACGAGCAGTACTTC
TRBV6-2/TRBV6-3	TRBD2	many	TRBJ2-1	CASLSSGSSYNEQFF	TGTGCCAGCCTCTCAAGCGGGAGCTCCTACAATGAGCAGTTCTTC
TRBV11-2	-	many	TRBJ2-7	CASSVYGSRHYEQYF	TGTGCCAGCAGCGTGTACGGGTCACGCCACTACGAGCAGTACTTC
TRBV11-3	TRBD2	many	TRBJ2-1	CASSLRLAGSNEQFF	TGTGCCAGCAGCTTAAGGCTAGCGGGGTCCAATGAGCAGTTCTTC
TRBV6-2/TRBV6-3	TRBD1	many	TRBJ1-2	CASSEHHRGRDYGYTF	TGTGCCAGCAGTGAACACCACAGGGGGCGTGATTATGGCTACACCTTC
TRBV11-1	-	-	TRBJ2-1	CVSGREQLF	TGTGTCAGCGGGCGTGAGCAGCTCTTC
TRBV5-6	-	-	TRBJ2-7	CASSPRTSSSYEQYF	TGTGCCAGCAGCCCTAGGACAAGCAGCTCCTACGAGCAGTACTTC
TRBV28	-	-	TRBJ2-7	CASSTLTVSYEQYF	TGTGCCAGCAGTACTCTGACCGTCTCCTACGAGCAGTACTTC
TRBV29-1	-	-	TRBJ1-1	CSVVRQVSEAFF	TGCAGCGTTGTAAGACAGGTTAGCGAAGCTTTCTTT
TRBV4-3	-	-	TRBJ1-2	CVGSAVMEIYGYTF	TGCGTCGGCAGCGCTGTGATGGAGATCTATGGCTACACCTTC
TRBV28	-	-	TRBJ1-5	CASSLLSAPAQHF	TGTGCCAGCAGTTTATTGTCGGCCCCGGCCCAGCATTTT
TRBV5-4	-	-	TRBJ1-6	CASRQDGNNSPLHF	TGTGCCAGCAGACAAGACGGAAATAATTCACCCCTCCACTTT
TRBV28	-	-	TRBJ2-7	CASSSGDEQYF	TGTGCCAGCAGTTCAGGGGACGAGCAGTACTTC
TRBV24-1	TRBD1	-	TRBJ1-2	CATSTGGANGGYTF	TGTGCCACCAGTACAGGGGGCGCAAATGGCGGCTACACCTTC
TRBV6-2/TRBV6-3	-	-	TRBJ1-1	CASSYSGRDPMDTEAFF	TGTGCCAGCAGTTACTCCGGCAGGGATCCAATGGACACTGAAGCTTTCTTT
TRBV13	-	-	TRBJ2-2	CASSLGFPRDTGELFF	TGTGCCAGCAGCTTAGGCTTTCCCAGGGACACCGGGGAGCTGTTTTTT
TRBV6-1	-	-	TRBJ1-3	CASQGYSGNNIYF	TGTGCCAGCCAAGGGTACTCTGGAAACAACATATATTTT
TRBV6-6	-	many	TRBJ2-5	CASSWSPRVQETQYF	TGTGCCAGCAGTTGGTCCCCTCGGGTCCAAGAGACCCAGTACTTC
TRBV29-1	-	many	TRBJ1-2	CSVDSSSNYGYTF	TGCAGCGTCGACAGTTCCTCTAACTATGGCTACACCTTC
TRBV24-1	TRBD2	-	TRBJ2-7	CATSDRLAGGVWEQYF	TGTGCCACCAGTGATCGATTAGCGGGAGGTGTTTGGGAGCAGTACTTC
TRBV12-3/TRBV12-4	TRBD1	many	TRBJ2-5	CASRRDREKTQYF	TGTGCCAGCAGGCGGGACAGGGAGAAGACCCAGTACTTC
TRBV6-2/TRBV6-3	TRBD1	many	TRBJ2-5	CASGGTGETQYF	TGTGCCAGCGGCGGGACAGGCGAGACCCAGTACTTC
TRBV11-2	-	once	TRBJ2-2	CASSLRLDLTNTGGLFF	TGTGCCAGCAGCTTGAGACTAGATCTTACCAACACCGGGGGGCTGTTTTTT
TRBV2	-	-	TRBJ1-1	CASRKDGTLEAFF	TGTGCCAGCAGGAAGGACGGGACACTGGAAGCTTTCTTT
TRBV4-2	-	few	TRBJ1-3	CASSREVRNTIYF	TGTGCCAGCAGCCGAGAGGTACGAAACACCATATATTTT
TRBV29-1	-	many	TRBJ2-6	CSVFDPGTGANVLTF	TGCAGCGTTTTCGACCCAGGGACCGGGGCCAACGTCCTGACTTTC
TRBV13	-	-	TRBJ1-3	CASRQASSGNTMYF	TGTGCCAGCAGACAGGCGAGCTCTGGAAACACCATGTATTTT
TRBV12-3/TRBV12-4	-	many	TRBJ2-7	CASSLSPYEQYF	TGTGCCAGCAGTTTATCCCCTTACGAGCAGTACTTC
TRBV6-5	TRBD1	-	TRBJ2-3	CASSMGQGVQPQYF	TGTGCCAGCAGCATGGGGCAGGGGGTTCAGCCCCAGTATTTT
TRBV6-6	-	-	TRBJ1-1	CTSSYQGFQYQEAFF	TGTACCAGCAGTTATCAGGGATTTCAGTATCAAGAAGCTTTCTTT
TRBV5-4	-	once	TRBJ2-1	CASSQGGIEQFF	TGTGCCAGCAGCCAAGGGGGAATTGAGCAGTTCTTC
TRBV28	-	-	TRBJ2-7	CASTSIGEGTYEQYF	TGTGCCAGCACCTCGATTGGTGAAGGAACCTACGAGCAGTACTTC
TRBV29-1	-	many	TRBJ2-7	CSVWGAGYEQYF	TGCAGCGTTTGGGGGGCAGGGTACGAGCAGTACTTC
TRBV4-2	TRBD1	-	TRBJ1-2	CASSQVVDRVNYGYTF	TGTGCCAGCAGCCAAGTAGTGGACAGGGTGAACTATGGCTACACCTTC
TRBV4-3	-	once	TRBJ1-2	CASSQGQQLYGYTF	TGCGCCAGCAGCCAAGGGCAGCAGCTCTATGGCTACACCTTC
TRBV12-3/TRBV12-4	TRBD1	many	TRBJ2-7	CASSLAGTGWYEQYF	TGTGCCAGCAGTTTAGCCGGGACAGGGTGGTACGAGCAGTACTTC
TRBV12-3/TRBV12-4	-	-	TRBJ2-7	CAISPDGYEQYF	TGTGCCATCAGTCCGGACGGCTACGAGCAGTACTTC
TRBV6-5	TRBD1	-	TRBJ1-1	CATGTGNTGAFF	TGTGCCACCGGGACAGGCAACACTGGTGCTTTCTTT